This T cell receptor beta chain was found in a study of CD8+ T cells in alopecia areata. Overall study: Patients in the treated group were given tofacitinib by mouth, 5 to 10 mg twice a day.

Following extraction, RNA underwent reverse transcription to cDNA, which served as the sequencing template. Only in-frame clones appear in the TCRdb table, and some are missing; sequencing was by immunoSEQ multiplex PCR. Altogether about 190,000 clones are present, 50% to 60% being singletons, with the ten largest covering approximately 0.63%. With regard to this clone: The antigen is undetermined.

V trimming: 2 bases; J trimming: 6 bases; junction bases outside the gene matches: 5. CDR1 and CDR2 (germline): SGHTA, FQGTGA. This CDR3 comprises 14 residues. The treatment here: oral pan-JAK inhibitor, 5-10 mg twice daily. Study observations and caveats: Association of baseline CD8+ expansion with response is uncertain owing to one nonresponder. Scalp samples also yield sequences of resident alphabeta T cells from normal skin.

This chain joins TRBV7-3 and TRBJ2-3; 7 nucleotides match TRBD2. The source was CD4+ T cells sorted from blood, collected at week 4, from a patient treated with tofacitinib. The sequence came from a human donor with alopecia areata. DNA of the CDR3: TGTGCCAGCAGCTTAGGCGGGAGCAGGGATACGCAGTATTTT. This translates into CASSLGGSRDTQYF.